These 22 T cell receptor beta chains share one sample of origin, sequenced in a study of blood T cells in healthy people across ages. The second PCR ran roughly 7 to 11 cycles with a sample-barcoded 5' primer and J-beta primers. One entry per CDR3 protein results from TCRdb running MiXCR on the 5' RACE reads. The repertoire includes about 780,000 distinct CDR3 sequences, around half of them detected once, and around a sixth sits in the top ten. Sequences were obtained from blood. These receptors all come from a man of 80 years or more in good health.

This clonotype was seen more than once but under ten times. The gene calls are TRBV27 and TRBJ2-3; 11 nucleotides agree with TRBD2. The germline V gene encodes CDR1 MNHEY and CDR2 SMNVEV (reference sequence). This CDR3 spans 18 amino acids. Unmatched junction bases numbered 16, after V lost 8 bases and J lost 3 bases. CDR3 DNA sequence: TGTGCCAGCGCCCGGCCGGGACTAGCGGCTGAGAGAACAGATACGCAGTATTTT. Protein: CASARPGLAAERTDTQYF.

V and J are TRBV20-1 and TRBJ2-7, with 9 nucleotides matching TRBD2. The CDR3 has 20 amino acids. V shed 0 bases and J 7 bases; nucleotides not matched to a gene: 25. The germline V gene has CDR1 DFQATT and CDR2 SNEGSKA (reference sequence). Here the CDR3 reads CSARDQGSAGGRPTLNEQYF. The CDR3, as DNA: TGCAGTGCTAGAGATCAAGGGTCAGCGGGGGGACGACCAACTCTGAATGAGCAGTACTTC.

With respect to this clonotype: At one end the junction does not follow the germline gene, possibly because of a read error. The chain recombines TRBV24-1 with TRBJ2-1, with D perhaps assigned TRBD1 or TRBD2 (6 bases each). The length of the CDR3 is 16 residues. Germline-derived CDR1 and CDR2 are KGHDR and SFDVKD. The CDR3 DNA reads TGTGCCACCAGTGGTTTGAGGGGGGAAACCTACAATGAGCAGTTCTTC. This gives the protein CATSGLRGETYNEQFF.

This chain joins TRBV19 and TRBJ2-1; TRBD2 matches 7 bases. Germline lookup yields CDR1 LNHDA and CDR2 SQIVND (reference sequence). The CDR3 is 15 amino acids. V lost 5 bases, J lost 5 bases, and 9 bases stayed unmatched. This chain's CDR3 is CASSAREKANNEQFF. In DNA form, the CDR3 reads TGTGCCAGTAGTGCGCGGGAGAAAGCGAACAATGAGCAGTTCTTC.

The sample holds many counts of this clonotype. Given a much more abundant clone one base away, this may be a read error. The chain joins TRBV7-9 to TRBJ2-7, with TRBD2 as a possible D gene (6 bases). Deletions cut 5 bases from V and 1 base from J, with 12 bases between. The length of the CDR3 is 14 residues. Germline CDR1 reads SEHNR; CDR2 reads FQNEAQ (reference sequence). CDR3 in amino acids: CASSAPGLSYEQYF. As DNA, the CDR3 is TGTGCCAGCAGCGCACCGGGACTTTCCTACGAGCAGTACTTC.

In its sample, this clonotype was seen many times. V and J are TRBV7-3 and TRBJ2-1; TRBD1 is a possible D gene (5 bases). CDR1 is SGHTA and CDR2 is FQGTGA in the germline V gene. This CDR3 contains 13 residues. Trimming removed 5 bases from V and 6 bases from J, with 11 bases in between. This chain's CDR3 is CASSPRQGNEQFF. The CDR3 bases are TGTGCCAGCAGCCCCCGGCAGGGCAATGAGCAGTTCTTC. The full variable domain, with the rest looked up from reference TRBV7-3 and TRBJ2-1, is GAGVSQTPSNKVTEKGKYVELRCDPISGHTALYWYRQSLGQGPEFLIYFQGTGAADDSGLPNDRFFAVRPEGSVSTLKIQRTERGDSAVYLCASSPRQGNEQFFGPGTRLTVL.

This clonotype was counted only a few times. V and J are TRBV25-1 and TRBJ2-7, with 11 bases that match TRBD2. Germline CDR1 MGHDK, CDR2 SYGVNS. V trimming: 3 bases; J trimming: 6 bases; junction bases outside the gene matches: 10. The CDR3 has 16 residues. CDR3 sequence reads: CASSDQKRLAGIEQYF. The CDR3 DNA follows: TGTGCCAGCAGTGATCAAAAGCGACTAGCGGGAATCGAGCAGTACTTC.

The chain uses TRBV5-1 and TRBJ2-1, with D unresolved. V dropped 7 bases and J dropped 6 bases, with 8 bases sitting between them. CDR1 and CDR2 from the germline V gene are SGHRS and YFSETQ. CDR3 length: 11 residues. The CDR3 DNA follows: TGCGCCAGCGCCGGCACCAATGAGCAGTTCTTC. Protein sequence: CASAGTNEQFF.

V gene TRBV6-1 combines with J gene TRBJ1-1; D is uncertain. The V and J ends lost 6 bases and 0 bases respectively, with 8 bases between them. This CDR3 has 13 amino acids. Per the germline V gene, CDR1 is MNHNS and CDR2 is SASEGT. Here the CDR3 reads CASRPTVNTEAFF. CDR3 in DNA: TGTGCCAGCAGACCGACGGTGAACACTGAAGCTTTCTTT.

The chain uses TRBV20-1 and TRBJ1-4; D call uncertain. The length of the CDR3 is 17 residues. V lost 2 bases to trimming and J lost 4 bases, with 20 bases between them. The germline V gene has CDR1 DFQATT and CDR2 SNEGSKA (reference sequence). The CDR3 DNA sequence: TGCAGTGCTAGACCCTCACAGCCTGGGATACTTAATGAAAAACTGTTTTTT. Protein: CSARPSQPGILNEKLFF.

The J gene is TRBJ2-1, the V gene TRBV4-2; 8 nucleotides match TRBD2. This CDR3 spans 15 amino acids. Per the germline V gene, CDR1 is LGHNA and CDR2 is YNFKEQ. The junction had 6 bases not matched to a gene; V was cut back by 3 bases and J by 5 bases. CDR3 region: CASSHLLAVDNEQFF. CDR3 sequence (DNA): TGTGCCAGCAGCCACCTACTAGCGGTGGACAATGAGCAGTTCTTC.

The chain has TRBV12-3 or TRBV12-4 and TRBJ2-1; D is perhaps TRBD1 or TRBD2 (5 bases each). The DNA end is more similar to TRBJ2-7, so the J call may be wrong. This CDR3 contains 15 residues. The DNA for the CDR3 is TGTGCCAGCAGTTTAGCGGGGGTCTCCTACAATGAGCAGTACTTC. The encoded protein is CASSLAGVSYNEQYF.

Concerning this clonotype: The junction differs from germline at one of its ends, possibly a read error. V and J are TRBV3-1 and TRBJ2-1; D is ambiguous. Per the germline V gene, CDR1 is LGHDT and CDR2 is YNNKEL (reference sequence). This CDR3 is built from 11 residues. The DNA for the CDR3 is TGTACCAGCAGCCAAGTATATGAGCAGTTCTTC. Its translation: CTSSQVYEQFF.

This clonotype came up many times. This chain links TRBV20-1 with TRBJ2-4; D might be TRBD1 (6 bases). The germline V and J ends were trimmed by 1 base and 1 base, with 11 bases remaining between them. The length of the CDR3 is 15 residues. CDR1 is DFQATT, CDR2 SNEGSKA, per germline (reference sequence). The CDR3 loop is CSARADSAAKNIQYF. CDR3 DNA sequence: TGCAGTGCTAGAGCGGACAGTGCGGCCAAAAACATTCAGTACTTC.

This clonotype showed up many times. The chain recombines TRBV7-2 with TRBJ2-3, with TRBD2 matching over 11 bases. Germline trimming cut 5 bases from V and 3 bases from J; bases unmatched to any gene: 4. This CDR3 spans 15 amino acids. Germline values: CDR1 SGHTA, CDR2 FQGNSA. The CDR3 DNA is TGTGCCAGCAGCCTTCTAGCGGGAGGTACAGATACGCAGTATTTT. Encoded protein: CASSLLAGGTDTQYF.

The rearrangement joins TRBV7-9 to TRBJ2-1; TRBD2 aligns across 8 bases. V trimming: 5 bases; J trimming: 9 bases; junction bases outside the gene matches: 9. Germline lookup yields CDR1 SEHNR and CDR2 FQNEAQ (reference sequence). CDR3 length: 14 residues. The CDR3 coding sequence is TGTGCCAGCAGCCTACTAGCGGCCCTGACTGAGCAGTTCTTC. Translation: CASSLLAALTEQFF.

Worth noting for this clonotype: This may come from a read error, since a much larger clone is one base off. CDR3 bases: TGTGCCAGCAGTTTATTGGTAGCGGGACGGACGGAGAATGAGCAGTACTTC. Protein: CASSLLVAGRTENEQYF. The V call is TRBV27, the J call TRBJ2-5; 8 positions agree with TRBD2. The V gene end was trimmed by 1 base and the J gene end by 11 bases; junction bases not matched to a gene: 18. Germline CDR1 and CDR2: MNHEY and SMNVEV (reference sequence). This CDR3 has 17 residues.

The chain carries TRBV7-3 and TRBJ1-2; D possibly corresponds to TRBD1 (6 bases). The V gene lost 5 bases and the J gene lost 4 bases, with 17 bases spanning the gap. The CDR3 is 15 residues long. CDR1 and CDR2 (germline): SGHTA, FQGTGA. The CDR3 sequence: CASSPRGGDGYGYTF. Written as DNA, the CDR3 is TGTGCCAGCAGCCCCCGAGGGGGAGATGGCTATGGCTACACCTTC.

The chain employs TRBV9 and TRBJ1-4, with 9 bases identical to TRBD1. J gave up 2 bases and V 2 bases, and 1 base lay outside the gene matches. The CDR3 consists of 15 residues. Germline loops: CDR1 SGDLS, CDR2 YYNGEE. The CDR3 loop is CASSVGTGTNEKLFF. The CDR3 bases are TGTGCCAGCAGCGTCGGGACAGGGACTAATGAAAAACTGTTTTTT.

The chain has TRBV20-1 and TRBJ2-7; D tentatively fits TRBD1 or TRBD2 (5 bases each). V lost 0 bases to trimming and J lost 2 bases, with 17 bases between them. The length of the CDR3 is 16 residues. Germline lookup yields CDR1 DFQATT and CDR2 SNEGSKA (reference sequence). The CDR3 loop is CSARDSGGKSTYEQYF. The CDR3 coding sequence is TGCAGTGCTAGAGATAGTGGGGGTAAATCGACCTACGAGCAGTACTTC.

This clonotype came up a few times. The V and J genes are TRBV11-3 and TRBJ1-5; D is unresolved. The CDR3 spans 13 residues. Germline CDR1 SGHNT, CDR2 YENEEA. V lost 0 bases and J 7 bases, leaving 7 bases between the germline ends. CDR3 DNA: TGTGCCAGCAGCTTAGATTGGACCCAGCCCCAGCATTTT. Translating it yields CASSLDWTQPQHF.

In regard to this clonotype: An end of the junction differs from the germline gene, which may be a read error. V and J are TRBV6-2 or TRBV6-3 and TRBJ1-2; TRBD1 is a possible D gene (6 bases). From germline, CDR1 is MNHEY and CDR2 SVGEGT. CDR3 size: 15 residues. The CDR3 sequence is CASIRTGALGYGYTF. The CDR3, as DNA: TGCGCCAGCATCCGAACGGGGGCTCTTGGCTATGGCTACACCTTC.